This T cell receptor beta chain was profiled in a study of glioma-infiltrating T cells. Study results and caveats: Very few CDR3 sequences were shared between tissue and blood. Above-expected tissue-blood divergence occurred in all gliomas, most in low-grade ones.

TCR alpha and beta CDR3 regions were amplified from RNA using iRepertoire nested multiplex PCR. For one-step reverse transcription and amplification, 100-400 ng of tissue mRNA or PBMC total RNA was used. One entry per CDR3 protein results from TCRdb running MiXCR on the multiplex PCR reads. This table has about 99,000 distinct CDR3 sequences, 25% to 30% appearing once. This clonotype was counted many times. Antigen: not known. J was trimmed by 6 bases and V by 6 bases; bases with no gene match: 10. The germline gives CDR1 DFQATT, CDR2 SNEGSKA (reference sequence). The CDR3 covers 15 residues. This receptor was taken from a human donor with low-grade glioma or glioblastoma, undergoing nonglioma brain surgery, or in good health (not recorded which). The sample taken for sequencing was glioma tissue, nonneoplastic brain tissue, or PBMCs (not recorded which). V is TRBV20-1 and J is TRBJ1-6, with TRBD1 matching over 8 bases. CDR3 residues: CSAPGQELPNSPLHF. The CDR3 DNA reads TGCAGTGCCCCGGGACAGGAGCTACCTAATTCACCCCTCCACTTT.